A selection of T cell receptor beta chains follows, all from one sample in a study of blood T cell repertoires in COVID-19. Measured with immunoSEQ multiplex PCR; TCRdb has only the in-frame clones, and not every one. The sample holds about 58,000 clones, 80% to 95% seen once. Specimen: peripheral blood. These receptors came from a man aged 45-65 years with active COVID-19. The CDR3 runs from the conserved cysteine through the conserved F or W. D genes are given only for firm matches. Expanded clones are given a class, and other clones once, few, many or no size at all.

clone_size: -
j_call: TRBJ2-7
d_call: TRBD1
v_call: TRBV5-8
cdr3_nt: TGTGCCAGCAGCTCTCGGGACAGGGGGCGCGAGCAGTACTTC
cdr3_aa: CASSSRDRGREQYF

clone_size: once
j_call: TRBJ2-3
d_call: -
v_call: TRBV12-5
cdr3_nt: TGTGCTAGTGCATACGGGGGAGATACGCAGTATTTT
cdr3_aa: CASAYGGDTQYF

clone_size: -
j_call: TRBJ2-1
d_call: TRBD2
v_call: TRBV6-2/TRBV6-3
cdr3_nt: TGTGCCAGCAGTCGGACTAGCGGGAGCAATGAGCAGTTCTTC
cdr3_aa: CASSRTSGSNEQFF

clone_size: -
j_call: TRBJ1-2
d_call: -
v_call: TRBV5-5
cdr3_nt: TGTGCCAGCAGCTTGGACCATGCGGACAGAAACTATGGCTACACCTTC
cdr3_aa: CASSLDHADRNYGYTF

clone_size: -
j_call: TRBJ1-3
d_call: -
v_call: TRBV25-1
cdr3_nt: TGTGCCAGCAGTGTAACATCCGGAAACACCATATATTTT
cdr3_aa: CASSVTSGNTIYF

clone_size: -
j_call: TRBJ1-4
d_call: -
v_call: TRBV9
cdr3_nt: TGTGCCAGCAGCGTTGCTGCGGGGACTAATGAAAAACTGTTTTTT
cdr3_aa: CASSVAAGTNEKLFF

clone_size: -
j_call: TRBJ2-7
d_call: -
v_call: TRBV5-1
cdr3_nt: TGCGCCAGCAGCACTAAACAGGGAACCTACGAGCAGTACTTC
cdr3_aa: CASSTKQGTYEQYF

clone_size: -
j_call: TRBJ2-6
d_call: TRBD1
v_call: TRBV14
cdr3_nt: TGTGCCAGCAGCCCGTGGGGACAGGCTTCTGGGGCCAACGTCCTGACTTTC
cdr3_aa: CASSPWGQASGANVLTF

clone_size: few
j_call: TRBJ2-7
d_call: -
v_call: TRBV2
cdr3_nt: TGTGCCAGCAGCGCCCCCTTCAGGGTCTACGAGCAGTACTTC
cdr3_aa: CASSAPFRVYEQYF

clone_size: -
j_call: TRBJ2-1
d_call: TRBD2
v_call: TRBV27
cdr3_nt: TGTGCCAGCAGTATGGAGGGACTAGCGGGAGTCCAATACAATGAGCAGTTCTTC
cdr3_aa: CASSMEGLAGVQYNEQFF

clone_size: -
j_call: TRBJ2-3
d_call: -
v_call: TRBV7-6
cdr3_nt: TGTGCCAGCAGCTCTCAAACGTCCCAGGGAGATACGCAGTATTTT
cdr3_aa: CASSSQTSQGDTQYF

clone_size: -
j_call: TRBJ1-2
d_call: -
v_call: TRBV5-4
cdr3_nt: TGTGCCAGCAGCTTAAGGGGGGGCAATGGCTACACCTTC
cdr3_aa: CASSLRGGNGYTF

clone_size: -
j_call: TRBJ2-7
d_call: TRBD1
v_call: TRBV27
cdr3_nt: TGTGCCAGCAGTTCCGGACAGGGAAGTGGCGAGCAGTACTTC
cdr3_aa: CASSSGQGSGEQYF

clone_size: -
j_call: TRBJ2-7
d_call: TRBD2
v_call: TRBV15
cdr3_nt: TGTGCCACCAGCAGAAAAGGCGGGAGAGACGAGCAGTACTTC
cdr3_aa: CATSRKGGRDEQYF

clone_size: -
j_call: TRBJ1-4
d_call: TRBD1
v_call: TRBV2
cdr3_nt: TGTGCCAGCAACCGGGACAGGGCATACAATGAAAAACTGTTTTTT
cdr3_aa: CASNRDRAYNEKLFF

clone_size: -
j_call: TRBJ2-3
d_call: -
v_call: TRBV28
cdr3_nt: TGTGCCAGTGATAGCGCAACGACAACAGATACGCAGTATTTT
cdr3_aa: CASDSATTTDTQYF

clone_size: -
j_call: TRBJ1-4
d_call: TRBD1
v_call: TRBV2
cdr3_nt: TGTGCCAGCAGTGTCGTCCCCGACAGGGAGAAGGAAAAACTGTTTTTT
cdr3_aa: CASSVVPDREKEKLFF

clone_size: -
j_call: TRBJ1-6
d_call: TRBD1
v_call: TRBV7-2
cdr3_nt: TGTGCCAGCAGCGTCTCGGGACAGGGGAATTCACCCCTCCACTTT
cdr3_aa: CASSVSGQGNSPLHF

clone_size: -
j_call: TRBJ2-2
d_call: TRBD2
v_call: TRBV24-1
cdr3_nt: TGTGCCACCAGTGATGAGACTAGCGGGAGAGGCGGGGAGCTGTTTTTT
cdr3_aa: CATSDETSGRGGELFF

clone_size: -
j_call: TRBJ1-1
d_call: TRBD1
v_call: TRBV3-1/TRBV3-2
cdr3_nt: TGTGCCAGCAGCCCTTGGGACAGCGGAACTGAAGCTTTCTTT
cdr3_aa: CASSPWDSGTEAFF

clone_size: -
j_call: TRBJ2-7
d_call: -
v_call: TRBV9
cdr3_nt: TGTGCCAGCAGCGTAGGTGCAGGGCCCTACGAGCAGTACTTC
cdr3_aa: CASSVGAGPYEQYF

clone_size: -
j_call: TRBJ2-5
d_call: -
v_call: TRBV19
cdr3_nt: TGTGCCAGTAGGGCAGGGAGGCGAGAGACCCAGTACTTC
cdr3_aa: CASRAGRRETQYF

clone_size: -
j_call: TRBJ2-1
d_call: TRBD1
v_call: TRBV3-1/TRBV3-2
cdr3_nt: TGTGCCAGCAGCCAAGATAGAAGGGGACAGGTCGGTGAGTCCTACAATGAGCAGTTCTTC
cdr3_aa: CASSQDRRGQVGESYNEQFF

clone_size: -
j_call: TRBJ2-5
d_call: TRBD1
v_call: TRBV6-5
cdr3_nt: TGTGCCAGCAGTTTTAGGGGGCGGGAGACCCAGTACTTC
cdr3_aa: CASSFRGRETQYF

clone_size: -
j_call: TRBJ2-1
d_call: TRBD2
v_call: TRBV6-1
cdr3_nt: TGTGCCAGCAGTGACGGGGGTTGGCGGGGGGCATACAATGAGCAGTTCTTC
cdr3_aa: CASSDGGWRGAYNEQFF

clone_size: -
j_call: TRBJ2-1
d_call: -
v_call: TRBV11-2
cdr3_nt: TGTGCCAGCAGCCCCATTCTGGACTCTAAAGCCCGCTCGGAGCAGTTCTTC
cdr3_aa: CASSPILDSKARSEQFF

clone_size: -
j_call: TRBJ1-5
d_call: -
v_call: TRBV5-4
cdr3_nt: TGTGCCAGCAGCCCCGGGCTCGGGGATCAGCCCCAGCATTTT
cdr3_aa: CASSPGLGDQPQHF

clone_size: -
j_call: TRBJ1-5
d_call: TRBD1
v_call: TRBV6-2/TRBV6-3
cdr3_nt: TGTGCCAGCAGCCCTACAGGGGATCAGCCCCAGCATTTT
cdr3_aa: CASSPTGDQPQHF

clone_size: -
j_call: TRBJ2-5
d_call: -
v_call: TRBV7-2
cdr3_nt: TGTGCCAGCAGCTTAGGGAGAGCGGAGACCCAGTACTTC
cdr3_aa: CASSLGRAETQYF

clone_size: -
j_call: TRBJ2-4
d_call: -
v_call: TRBV2
cdr3_nt: TGTGCCAGCAGTGATTTTGAGAGTACTGGGGGCCGAAAAAACATTCAGTACTTC
cdr3_aa: CASSDFESTGGRKNIQYF

clone_size: -
j_call: TRBJ2-7
d_call: -
v_call: TRBV27
cdr3_nt: TGTGCCAGCAGTTACCTATCGGGCGAGCAGTACTTC
cdr3_aa: CASSYLSGEQYF

clone_size: -
j_call: TRBJ1-2
d_call: TRBD1
v_call: TRBV19
cdr3_nt: TGTGCCAGTAGTATTTACCCGGGACAGGGCATACATGGCTACACCTTC
cdr3_aa: CASSIYPGQGIHGYTF

clone_size: -
j_call: TRBJ2-2
d_call: -
v_call: TRBV11-3
cdr3_nt: TGTGCCAGCAGCCCGGGGCAGGGGCCCACCGGGGAGCTGTTTTTT
cdr3_aa: CASSPGQGPTGELFF

clone_size: -
j_call: TRBJ2-3
d_call: TRBD2
v_call: TRBV10-3
cdr3_nt: TGTGCCATCAGTGAAGGACCCTCTAGCGGGGGCTTGGGCGATACGCAGTATTTT
cdr3_aa: CAISEGPSSGGLGDTQYF

clone_size: -
j_call: TRBJ2-1
d_call: -
v_call: TRBV7-2
cdr3_nt: TGTGCCAGCAGCTTCAGCGGGCTCCACAATGAGCAGTTCTTC
cdr3_aa: CASSFSGLHNEQFF

clone_size: -
j_call: TRBJ2-7
d_call: -
v_call: TRBV4-2
cdr3_nt: TGTGCCAGCAGCCAACCCAACGCAGGGCAGGGGAACGAGCAGTACTTC
cdr3_aa: CASSQPNAGQGNEQYF

clone_size: -
j_call: TRBJ1-1
d_call: TRBD1
v_call: TRBV5-1
cdr3_nt: TGCGCCAGCAGCCCCGGGACAGGGAACACTGAAGCTTTCTTT
cdr3_aa: CASSPGTGNTEAFF

clone_size: -
j_call: TRBJ2-3
d_call: TRBD2
v_call: TRBV29-1
cdr3_nt: TGCAGCGTTGAAGAAAGGCGGGCGGGAGAGGTGGATACGCAGTATTTT
cdr3_aa: CSVEERRAGEVDTQYF

clone_size: -
j_call: TRBJ2-6
d_call: TRBD2
v_call: TRBV7-9
cdr3_nt: TGTGCCAGCAGCCTTATTAGGACTAGCGGAGTCTCTGGGGCCAACGTCCTGACTTTC
cdr3_aa: CASSLIRTSGVSGANVLTF

clone_size: -
j_call: TRBJ2-5
d_call: -
v_call: TRBV21-1
cdr3_nt: TGTGCCAGCAGCAAAGTAAGGGGCCTCCAAGAGACCCAGTACTTC
cdr3_aa: CASSKVRGLQETQYF

clone_size: -
j_call: TRBJ2-1
d_call: -
v_call: TRBV9
cdr3_nt: TGTGCCAGCAGCGTAGTTGGCGACAGCGATGAGCAGTTCTTC
cdr3_aa: CASSVVGDSDEQFF

clone_size: -
j_call: TRBJ1-2
d_call: -
v_call: TRBV7-9
cdr3_nt: TGTGCCAGCAGCTTATCAGCAGGGGGCTACACCTTC
cdr3_aa: CASSLSAGGYTF

clone_size: -
j_call: TRBJ1-1
d_call: -
v_call: TRBV15
cdr3_nt: TGTGCCACCAGCAGGGGCCCCGACACTGAAGCTTTCTTT
cdr3_aa: CATSRGPDTEAFF

clone_size: -
j_call: TRBJ2-1
d_call: -
v_call: TRBV5-1
cdr3_nt: TGCGCCAGCAGCTTACAGGGAGATGAGCAGTTCTTC
cdr3_aa: CASSLQGDEQFF

clone_size: -
j_call: TRBJ1-2
d_call: -
v_call: TRBV11-3
cdr3_nt: TGTGCCAGCAGCTGGGCCGCCGGATACTATGGCTACACCTTC
cdr3_aa: CASSWAAGYYGYTF